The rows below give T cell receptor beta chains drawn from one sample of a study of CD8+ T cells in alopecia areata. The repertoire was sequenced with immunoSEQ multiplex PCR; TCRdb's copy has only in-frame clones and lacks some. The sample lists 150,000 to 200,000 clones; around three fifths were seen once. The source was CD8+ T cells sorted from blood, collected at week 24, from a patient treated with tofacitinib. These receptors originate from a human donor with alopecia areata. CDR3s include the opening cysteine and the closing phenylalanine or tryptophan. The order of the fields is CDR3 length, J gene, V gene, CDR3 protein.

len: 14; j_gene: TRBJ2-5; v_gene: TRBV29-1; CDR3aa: CSVPTSGGQETQYF
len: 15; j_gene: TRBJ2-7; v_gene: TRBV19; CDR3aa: CASSFRDRPAYEQYF
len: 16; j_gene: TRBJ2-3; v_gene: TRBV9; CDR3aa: CASTPYSTGSTDTQYF
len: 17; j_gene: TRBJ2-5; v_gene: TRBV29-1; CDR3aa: CSVESLTSGAPQETQYF
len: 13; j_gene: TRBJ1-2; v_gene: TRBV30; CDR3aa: CAWSVRVNDGYTF
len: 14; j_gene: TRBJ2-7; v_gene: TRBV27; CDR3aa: CASSLYPGPYEQYF
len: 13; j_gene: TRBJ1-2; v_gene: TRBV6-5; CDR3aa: CASSRGFNYGYTF
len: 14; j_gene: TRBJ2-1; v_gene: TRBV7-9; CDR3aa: CASSPETAYNEQFF
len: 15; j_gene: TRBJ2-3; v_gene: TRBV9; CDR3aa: CASSVEPGSTDTQYF
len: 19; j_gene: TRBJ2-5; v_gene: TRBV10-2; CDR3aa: CASSERGYSVQGAVETQYF
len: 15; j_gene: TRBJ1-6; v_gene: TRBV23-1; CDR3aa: CASSHRRGYNSPLHF
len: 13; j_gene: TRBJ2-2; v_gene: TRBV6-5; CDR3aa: CASSTRLTGELFF
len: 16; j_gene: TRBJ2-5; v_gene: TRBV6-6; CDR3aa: CASSWGLAGAKETQYF
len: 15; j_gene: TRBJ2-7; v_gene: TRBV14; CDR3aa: CASSLTSGGAYEQYF
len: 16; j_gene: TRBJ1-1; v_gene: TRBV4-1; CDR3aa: CASSTEPEGLNTEAFF
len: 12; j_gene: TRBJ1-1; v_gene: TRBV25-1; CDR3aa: CASSGGSRSFDF
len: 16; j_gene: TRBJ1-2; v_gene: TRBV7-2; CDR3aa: CASTRKGVKGNYGYTF
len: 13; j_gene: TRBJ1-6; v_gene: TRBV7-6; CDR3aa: CASSLRGNSPLHF
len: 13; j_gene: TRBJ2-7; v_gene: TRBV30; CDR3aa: CAWDPGTGAEQYF
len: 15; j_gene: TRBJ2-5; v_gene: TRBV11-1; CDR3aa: CASSLTESGEETQYF
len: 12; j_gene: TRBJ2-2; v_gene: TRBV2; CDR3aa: CASQGSTGELFF
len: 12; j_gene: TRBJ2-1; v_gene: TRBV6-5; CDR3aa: CASSQDGNEQFF
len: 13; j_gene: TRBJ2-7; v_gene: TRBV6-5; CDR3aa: CASSYSRDQTWSF
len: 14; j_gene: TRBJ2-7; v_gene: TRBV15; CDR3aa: CATSNRDDSYEQYF
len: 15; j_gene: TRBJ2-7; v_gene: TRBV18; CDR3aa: CASRRHASPNYEQYF
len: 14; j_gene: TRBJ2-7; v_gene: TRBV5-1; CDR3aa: CASSSPGGGYEQYF
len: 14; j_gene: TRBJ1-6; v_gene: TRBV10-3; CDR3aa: CATATGVYNSPLHF
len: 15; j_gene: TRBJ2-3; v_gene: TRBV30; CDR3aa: CAWSVQRGLTDTQYF
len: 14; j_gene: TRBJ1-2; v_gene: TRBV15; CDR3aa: CATRRGWGPESYTF
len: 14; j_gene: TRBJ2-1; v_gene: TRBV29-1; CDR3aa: CSVEELAGAPEQFF
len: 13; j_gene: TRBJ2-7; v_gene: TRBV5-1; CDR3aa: CASTHQYPYEQYF
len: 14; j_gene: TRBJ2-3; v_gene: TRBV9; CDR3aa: CASSGRGSTDTQYF
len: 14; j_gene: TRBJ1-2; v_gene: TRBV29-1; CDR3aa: CSVEVVGTFYGYTF
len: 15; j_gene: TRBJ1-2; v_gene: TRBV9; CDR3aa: CASSVASSQHYGYTF
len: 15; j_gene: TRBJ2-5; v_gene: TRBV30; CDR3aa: CAWSVGVSTQETQYF
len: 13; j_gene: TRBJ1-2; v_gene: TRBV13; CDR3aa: CASSLGRSYGYTF
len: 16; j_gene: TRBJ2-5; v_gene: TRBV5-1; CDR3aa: CASSLARDRGLETQYF
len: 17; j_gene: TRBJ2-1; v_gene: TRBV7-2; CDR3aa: CASSLVLFGEAYNEQFF
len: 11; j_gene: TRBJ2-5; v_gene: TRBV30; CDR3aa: CAWSGQETQYF
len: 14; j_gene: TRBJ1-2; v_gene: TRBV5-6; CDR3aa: CASSLQDRVYGYTF
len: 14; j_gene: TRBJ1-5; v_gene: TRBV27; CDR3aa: CASSPSTGYQPQHF
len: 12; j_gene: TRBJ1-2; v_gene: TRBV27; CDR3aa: CASGRGFYGYTF
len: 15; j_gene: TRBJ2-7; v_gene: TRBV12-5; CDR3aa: CASGFFGASSYEQYF
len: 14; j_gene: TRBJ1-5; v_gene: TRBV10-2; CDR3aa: CASSVSRSDQPQHF
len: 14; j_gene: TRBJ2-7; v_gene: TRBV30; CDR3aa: CAWSVGTGAYEQYF
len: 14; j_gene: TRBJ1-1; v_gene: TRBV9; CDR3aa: CASSVAQGLDWAFF
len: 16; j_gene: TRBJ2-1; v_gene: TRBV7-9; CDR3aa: CASLIIDRAGNNEQFF
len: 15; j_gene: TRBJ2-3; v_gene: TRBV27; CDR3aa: CASSLSAPLTDTQYF
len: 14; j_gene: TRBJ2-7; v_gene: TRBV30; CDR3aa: CAWDPTGDPYEQYF
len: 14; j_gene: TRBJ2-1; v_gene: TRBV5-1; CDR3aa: CASSLGGDYNEQFF
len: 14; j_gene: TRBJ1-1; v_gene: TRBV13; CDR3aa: CASSSQGMNTEAFF
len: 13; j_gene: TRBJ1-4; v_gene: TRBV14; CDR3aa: CASSRGTVEKLFF
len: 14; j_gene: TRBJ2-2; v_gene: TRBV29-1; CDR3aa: CSVEDESVSGELFF
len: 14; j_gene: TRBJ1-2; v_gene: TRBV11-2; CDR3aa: CASSLEQGNYGYTF